What follows is one TCR beta chain and its context. The study assigned cohorts using participant-reported clinical history. These data come from a study of blood T cell repertoires in COVID-19. At the level of the study: Samples taken during acute and convalescent COVID-19 were collected in the United States, Italy and Spain.

TCRdb's table, derived via immunoSEQ multiplex PCR, lists solely in-frame clones and lacks some. The sample gives 350,000 to 500,000 clones, roughly 88% of which show up once; 1.4% to 1.5% is in the top ten. V was cut by 3 bases and J by 8 bases, with 10 bases left in between. In germline, CDR1 is LNHDA, CDR2 SQIVND (reference sequence). The length of the CDR3 is 12 residues. V gene TRBV19 combines with J gene TRBJ1-2, with TRBD1 as a possible D gene (6 bases). This receptor was identified in a woman between 18 and 30 years old who had been exposed to COVID-19. The sequencing sample was made of PBMCs or T cells enriched from blood (not recorded which). CDR3 DNA: TGTGCCAGTAGTATCACAGGGTCCGGCTACACCTTC. Protein: CASSITGSGYTF.